Presented here are 15 T cell receptor beta chains from one specimen sequenced in a study of blood T cells in healthy people across ages. Together with a sample-barcoded 5' primer, a J-beta primer mix was included in a second PCR lasting about 6 to 11 cycles. TCRdb reprocessed the 5' RACE reads via MiXCR and lists one record per CDR3 protein. The sample includes hundreds of thousands of distinct CDR3 sequences, about 56% of them seen just once. Sequencing was carried out using blood. The receptors originated from a man between 35 and 55 years old in good health.

V and J are TRBV7-2 and TRBJ2-4, with 7 bases fitting TRBD2. The J call may not be correct, given that the DNA end is closer to TRBJ2-7. Germline V gene lookup returns CDR1 SGHTA and CDR2 FQGNSA. This CDR3 contains 15 residues. The CDR3 region is CASSLQGGSFDEQYF. The DNA of the CDR3 is TGTGCCAGCAGCTTACAGGGAGGGAGCTTCGACGAGCAGTACTTC.

The chain carries TRBV2 and TRBJ2-7, with 9 bases matching TRBD1. Per germline, CDR1 SNHLY and CDR2 FYNNEI. V trimming: 10 bases; J trimming: 7 bases; junction bases outside the gene matches: 14. This CDR3 comprises 14 residues. The CDR3 region is CATHKDRGGKEQYF. In nucleotides, the CDR3 is TGTGCCACACACAAGGACAGGGGCGGCAAAGAGCAGTACTTC.

V and J are TRBV4-2 and TRBJ2-5; no clear D gene. The J call is in doubt because the DNA end fits TRBJ2-7 better. The CDR3 length is 13 residues. The germline V gene has CDR1 LGHNA and CDR2 YNFKEQ. The CDR3 nucleotides are TGTGCCAGCAGCCAAGATCCTGCGTCCGAGCAGTACTTC. Translating it yields CASSQDPASEQYF.

The chain uses TRBV20-1 and TRBJ2-5; D possibly corresponds to TRBD1 (5 bases). The CDR3 has 12 amino acids. CDR1 and CDR2 (germline): DFQATT, SNEGSKA (reference sequence). The V end lost 6 bases, the J end lost 1 base, and 9 bases lay between the germline ends. CDR3: CSAATVQETQYF. Here the CDR3 DNA reads TGCAGTGCCGCGACAGTCCAAGAGACCCAGTACTTC.

This clonotype was seen a few times. The chain uses TRBV29-1 and TRBJ2-7; 8 bases line up with TRBD1. V was pared by 1 base and J by 0 bases, with 2 bases of the junction left unmatched. Germline V gives CDR1 SQVTM, CDR2 ANQGSEA. This CDR3 has 14 residues. CDR3 DNA: TGCAGCGTTGAAGGGACAGGGTACTCCTACGAGCAGTACTTC. Its protein is CSVEGTGYSYEQYF.

This clonotype was counted a few times. This chain connects TRBV29-1 to TRBJ2-7; D might be TRBD2 (6 bases). Trimming removed 4 bases from V and 0 bases from J, with 13 bases in between. The CDR3 sequence is 14 residues long. CDR1 and CDR2 (germline): SQVTM, ANQGSEA. The CDR3 region has the DNA TGCAGCGTTGTGGCGAGGAGGGGCTCCTACGAGCAGTACTTC. Residues: CSVVARRGSYEQYF.

This clonotype showed up just a few times. The chain is built from TRBV29-1 and TRBJ2-1, with unresolved D. This CDR3 has 13 amino acids. Per germline, CDR1 SQVTM and CDR2 ANQGSEA. Trimming left V 4 bases short and J 3 bases short, with 10 bases between. The CDR3 spells CSVVRAIYNEQFF. CDR3 in DNA: TGCAGCGTTGTACGGGCCATCTACAATGAGCAGTTCTTC.

This clonotype was seen a handful of times. The V and J genes are TRBV20-1 and TRBJ2-5; D ambiguous. The CDR3 has 15 residues. Per the germline V gene, CDR1 is DFQATT and CDR2 is SNEGSKA (reference sequence). Trimming pared 0 bases from V and 4 bases from J, leaving 15 bases between. This CDR3 reads CSARDPRDAGETQYF. CDR3 nucleotides: TGCAGTGCTAGAGATCCCCGAGACGCTGGAGAGACCCAGTACTTC.

This clonotype was seen a few times. This chain links TRBV7-2 with TRBJ2-3; 8 nucleotides match TRBD2. CDR3 size: 16 residues. V lost 1 base and J lost 0; bases outside the gene matches: 3. Germline CDR1 reads SGHTA; CDR2 reads FQGNSA. The CDR3 protein is CASSLGGGPSTDTQYF. CDR3 nucleotides: TGTGCCAGCAGCTTAGGCGGGGGGCCGAGCACAGATACGCAGTATTTT.

The chain employs TRBV27 and TRBJ1-2, with 7 bases matching TRBD1. This CDR3 comprises 17 residues. V shed 6 bases and J 2 bases; nucleotides not matched to a gene: 15. From germline, CDR1 is MNHEY and CDR2 SMNVEV (reference sequence). Written as DNA, the CDR3 is TGTGCCAGCAGCCGGTACGAAAATACAGGGGCCAACTATGGCTACACCTTC. Translating it yields CASSRYENTGANYGYTF.

The chain carries TRBV25-1 and TRBJ1-2; possibly TRBD1 for D (6 bases). Germline V gene data show CDR1 as MGHDK and CDR2 as SYGVNS. Trimming shortened V by 4 bases and J by 7 bases, and 16 bases separated the two germline ends. CDR3 length: 14 amino acids. CDR3 protein: CASSGYDRYFGYTF. In DNA form, the CDR3 reads TGTGCCAGCAGTGGCTACGACAGGTATTTTGGCTACACCTTC.

V is TRBV12-3 or TRBV12-4 and J is TRBJ2-7, with D perhaps TRBD1 (6 bases). The CDR3 length is 14 residues. Trimming removed 5 bases at V and 5 bases at J, with 16 bases between. The DNA for the CDR3 is TGTGCCAGCAGTCCTTGGACAGTTTTGCACGAGCAGTACTTC. Translation: CASSPWTVLHEQYF.

The sample holds a few counts of this clonotype. The chain employs TRBV12-3 or TRBV12-4 and TRBJ1-2, with a tentative D call TRBD1 (5 bases). The CDR3 consists of 14 residues. The V gene lost 4 bases and the J gene lost 2 bases, with 11 bases spanning the gap. CDR3 DNA: TGTGCCAGCAGTTCACATCGGGGGAACTATGGCTACACCTTC. It is translated as CASSSHRGNYGYTF.

The V gene is TRBV5-4, the J gene TRBJ2-1; 7 bases align to TRBD1. The CDR3 sequence is 14 residues long. Unmatched junction bases numbered 9, after V lost 4 bases and J lost 8 bases. CDR1 and CDR2 from the germline V gene are SGHNT and YYREEE (reference sequence). The CDR3 here is CASSRDRQGYEQFF. For the CDR3, the DNA is TGTGCCAGCAGCAGAGACCGACAGGGATATGAGCAGTTCTTC.

This clonotype was seen at least ten times. DNA for the CDR3: TGTGCCAGCAGCCAAGATTTGAGTTGGGGGGCAAAGTCCTACGAGCAGTACTTC. Translation: CASSQDLSWGAKSYEQYF. The chain is built from TRBV14 and TRBJ2-7; the D call may be TRBD1 or TRBD2 (6 bases each). The CDR3 covers 18 residues. The V gene lost 0 bases and the J gene lost 1 base, with 19 bases spanning the gap. Germline assignment: CDR1 SGHDN and CDR2 FVKESK.